There are many counts of the clone carrying this T cell receptor beta chain. Its antigen remains unknown. Pregnant or lactating patients were excluded, as were those with uncontrolled infection or other autoimmune disease. There were TCR beta CDR3 regions amplified from RNA transcripts. HTBI primers were employed in a first-round RT-PCR of the TCR CDR3. Using its own MiXCR run on the multiplex PCR reads, TCRdb lists one record per CDR3 protein. The sample holds about 370,000 distinct CDR3 sequences, around 15% seen once. V gave up 4 bases and J gave up 2 bases; unmatched junction bases: 9. The V gene's germline CDR1 is SGHRS and CDR2 YFSETQ. The CDR3 is 15 amino acids. These data are taken from a study of T cells in Graves' hyperthyroidism and ophthalmopathy. General study results and limits: In validation, the model predicted ophthalmopathy. These predictions came a median about 6 months before onset. A 13 V-J model separated ophthalmopathy from stable hyperthyroidism.

The chain has TRBV5-1 and TRBJ2-7; TRBD1 matches at 7 bases. The sequence came from a woman aged 60-70 years with Graves' ophthalmopathy. Sequences were obtained from blood. The CDR3 DNA sequence: TGCGCCAGCAGCATCCTCCAGACAGGGCCCTACGAGCAGTACTTC. Its protein is CASSILQTGPYEQYF.